The source of this T cell receptor (beta chain) is a study of cytomegalovirus exposure and HLA in healthy donors. Study context: Out of about 179 million T cells, an earlier analysis found over 100 million unique TCR beta sequences in total. Study findings and constraints: Most TCR sequences were uncommon, yet certain public TCRs appeared in many donors. 164 TCR beta chains were listed as cytomegalovirus-associated.

The germline V gene encodes CDR1 GTSNPN and CDR2 SVGIG (reference sequence). V lost 4 bases, J lost 3 bases, and 7 bases lay in between. This CDR3 is 11 amino acids long. The PCR contained 60 Vbeta and 13 Jbeta primers. Assay: immunoSEQ multiplex PCR; the TCRdb copy retains only in-frame clones and omits some. The sample lists roughly 130,000 clones, 75% to 85% seen once, with 1% in the top ten. A note on this clone: The antigen remains undetermined.

The chain joins TRBV30 to TRBJ2-7, with D possibly TRBD1 on 5 matching bases. The receptor's source is a man aged 35 to 55 in good health and CMV-seronegative. The specimen sequenced was PBMCs. DNA for the CDR3: TGTGCCTGGACGCAGGGCTACGAGCAGTACTTC. Its protein product is CAWTQGYEQYF.